One and the same sample provided the 25 T cell receptor beta chains below, sequenced in a study of cytomegalovirus exposure and HLA in healthy donors. The PCR made use of 60 Vbeta and 13 Jbeta primers. Measured with immunoSEQ multiplex PCR; TCRdb has only the in-frame clones, and not every one. The sample carries over 100,000 clones, roughly 72% recorded once. The sample was PBMCs. Receptor source: a male donor in good health and CMV-seronegative.

V and J are TRBV4-2 and TRBJ2-7, with a tentative D call TRBD1 (6 bases). V lost 0 bases and J lost 2, with 8 bases in between. The CDR3 is 14 residues long. Germline lookup yields CDR1 LGHNA and CDR2 YNFKEQ. CDR3 coding DNA: TGTGCCAGCAGCCAAGAACAGGGCACCTACGAGCAGTACTTC. This gives the protein CASSQEQGTYEQYF.

J is TRBJ1-2 and V is TRBV5-1, with TRBD1 matching 7 bases. V lost 0 bases and J lost 8; bases outside the gene matches: 7. This CDR3 region has 14 residues. Germline V CDR1 and CDR2: SGHRS, YFSETQ. This CDR3 reads CASSLVSGGKGYTF. CDR3 DNA: TGCGCCAGCAGCTTGGTTTCAGGGGGAAAAGGCTACACCTTC.

The chain couples TRBV30 to TRBJ2-5; D possibly corresponds to TRBD1 (5 bases). This CDR3 is 15 amino acids long. Germline V lookup: CDR1 GTSNPN, CDR2 SVGIG (reference sequence). The ends were cut back, 0 bases at V and 5 bases at J, with 16 bases in the middle. The DNA for the CDR3 is TGTGCCTGGAGTGTAGTATCTGGGGCTCGGGAGACCCAGTACTTC. Protein sequence: CAWSVVSGARETQYF.

The rearrangement uses TRBV9 and TRBJ1-4; no clear D gene. V was clipped by 0 bases and J by 8 bases, with 14 bases between them. The germline V gene encodes CDR1 SGDLS and CDR2 YYNGEE. The CDR3 length is 15 residues. CDR3 sequence: CASSVGLIVGEKLFF. DNA of the CDR3: TGTGCCAGCAGCGTAGGTTTAATAGTCGGGGAAAAACTGTTTTTT.

A few counts support this clone. V gene TRBV11-3 combines with J gene TRBJ2-5; 8 bases line up with TRBD2. The CDR3 covers 15 residues. Germline loops: CDR1 SGHNT, CDR2 YENEEA. V shed 4 bases, J shed 0 bases, and the junction held 4 bases outside the gene matches. This chain's CDR3 is CASSSSAGDQETQYF. CDR3 bases: TGTGCCAGCAGCTCCTCAGCGGGAGACCAAGAGACCCAGTACTTC.

This clone was seen only a few times. V gene TRBV28 combines with J gene TRBJ2-7, with 8 positions matching TRBD2. V gave up 8 bases and J gave up 5 bases; unmatched junction bases: 17. The CDR3 sequence is 16 residues long. From germline, CDR1 is MDHEN and CDR2 SYDVKM. The CDR3, as DNA: TGTGCCAGCCCCCCCAGCGGCGGGGGGCATTTGGACGAGCAGTACTTC. Translation gives CASPPSGGGHLDEQYF.

The chain couples TRBV6-6 to TRBJ1-4, with a possible D match to TRBD1 (6 bases). The CDR3 is made up of 16 amino acids. Germline-derived CDR1 and CDR2 are MNHNY and SVGAGI (reference sequence). The V end was cut by 6 bases, the J end by 10 bases, with 24 bases between. The CDR3 region has the DNA TGTGCCAGCAGCCCTGGAGCCAACAGGGAGTCTGGAAAACTGTTTTTT. Translating gives CASSPGANRESGKLFF.

The chain links TRBV15 to TRBJ2-7, with TRBD1 identical over 7 bases. The CDR3 runs 14 residues. V was clipped by 3 bases and J by 3 bases; unmatched bases: 5. CDR1 and CDR2 (germline): LNHNV, YYDKDF (reference sequence). Here the CDR3 reads CATSRTGLNYEQYF. CDR3 in DNA: TGTGCCACCAGCAGGACAGGGCTGAACTACGAGCAGTACTTC.

The V call is TRBV5-1, the J call TRBJ2-3, with 9 positions matching TRBD1. Germline CDR1 SGHRS, CDR2 YFSETQ. CDR3 length equals 17 residues. V lost 0 bases and J lost 1; bases outside the gene matches: 6. The CDR3, as DNA: TGCGCCAGCAGCTTGGAGGGACAGGGATTCGGCACAGATACGCAGTATTTT. As protein: CASSLEGQGFGTDTQYF.

This chain links TRBV9 with TRBJ2-3; D not certain. Germline V gives CDR1 SGDLS, CDR2 YYNGEE. This CDR3 spans 12 amino acids. V shed 1 base and J shed 4 bases, with 4 bases lying between them. The CDR3 sequence is CASSVSADTQYF. The CDR3 DNA sequence: TGTGCCAGCAGCGTATCCGCAGATACGCAGTATTTT.

The chain has TRBV28 and TRBJ1-2; possible D gene TRBD1, 6 bases. The germline V and J ends were trimmed by 8 bases and 5 bases, with 21 bases remaining between them. The CDR3 covers 15 residues. Germline CDR1 reads MDHEN; CDR2 reads SYDVKM. CDR3 region: CASCCTRTVLYGYTF. CDR3 sequence (DNA): TGTGCCAGCTGCTGCACCCGGACAGTTCTTTATGGCTACACCTTC.

The V and J genes are TRBV6-5 and TRBJ2-7, with TRBD1 matching over 8 bases. CDR3 size: 14 residues. Germline CDR1 MNHEY, CDR2 SVGAGI. The V segment lost 6 bases and the J segment 3 bases; nucleotides outside the gene matches: 7. DNA for the CDR3: TGTGCCAGCAGCAAGACAGGGGCTATCTACGAGCAGTACTTC. Translating gives CASSKTGAIYEQYF.

This clone showed up just a few times. The rearrangement joins TRBV7-9 to TRBJ1-3; D is undetermined. Germline V CDR1 and CDR2: SEHNR, FQNEAQ (reference sequence). Trimming left V 4 bases short and J 0 bases short, with 10 bases between. CDR3 length equals 15 residues. The CDR3 loop reads CASSSDTSSGNTIYF. Written as DNA, the CDR3 is TGTGCCAGCAGCTCTGACACTTCCTCTGGAAACACCATATATTTT.

V is TRBV6-4 and J is TRBJ2-7; 9 nucleotides agree with TRBD1. There are 14 residues in the CDR3. Unmatched junction bases numbered 7, after V lost 6 bases and J lost 4 bases. Germline V gene sequence: CDR1 MRHNA, CDR2 SNTAGT. The DNA for the CDR3 is TGTGCCAGCAGCCCCGGGACAGGGAGTTACGAGCAGTACTTC. Encoded protein: CASSPGTGSYEQYF.

V and J are TRBV11-2 and TRBJ2-7; D unclear. Trimming left V 3 bases short and J 3 bases short, with 15 bases between. The germline V gene has CDR1 SGHAT and CDR2 FQNNGV. The CDR3 covers 15 residues. The CDR3 sequence: CASSLGRRPGYEQYF. CDR3 nucleotide sequence: TGTGCCAGCAGCTTGGGTAGGCGTCCAGGCTACGAGCAGTACTTC.

The chain combines TRBV5-1 with TRBJ1-5, with 9 bases that match TRBD1. J was trimmed by 7 bases and V by 4 bases; bases with no gene match: 6. Germline assignment: CDR1 SGHRS and CDR2 YFSETQ. There are 14 residues in the CDR3. This CDR3 reads CASSPRTGEQPQHF. CDR3 in DNA: TGCGCCAGCAGCCCTCGGACAGGGGAGCAGCCCCAGCATTTT.

The rearrangement uses TRBV4-1 and TRBJ2-2; D may be TRBD2 (6 bases). Trimming removed 4 bases at V and 5 bases at J, with 17 bases between. The CDR3 totals 16 residues. The V gene's germline CDR1 is MGHRA and CDR2 YSYEKL. The CDR3 bases are TGCGCCAGCAGCCTCCTTCCGGGGGTAGGAACCGGGGAGCTGTTTTTT. Translating gives CASSLLPGVGTGELFF.

This chain connects TRBV21-1 to TRBJ2-7; the table's D call TRBD1 went unverified against the DNA. TRBV21-1 is marked as a pseudogene. The CDR3 runs 15 residues. The CDR3 DNA sequence: TGTGCCAGCAACCCATGGACAGGGTTCAGGAACGAGCAGTACTTC. As protein: CASNPWTGFRNEQYF.

V and J are TRBV5-8 and TRBJ2-3, with 9 bases lining up with TRBD2. This CDR3 contains 15 residues. The junction had 3 bases not matched to a gene; V was cut back by 4 bases and J by 0 bases. In germline, CDR1 is SGHTS, CDR2 YDEGEE. The CDR3, as DNA: TGTGCCAGCAGCGCGGGAGGGCGGAGCACAGATACGCAGTATTTT. Amino acids: CASSAGGRSTDTQYF.

V usage is TRBV5-8 and J usage is TRBJ2-5; 9 bases agree with TRBD1. The J call may be in error: the DNA end matches TRBJ2-7 better. CDR3 length equals 12 residues. Germline loops: CDR1 SGHTS, CDR2 YDEGEE. The CDR3 sequence: CASSRTGVEQYF. Here the CDR3 DNA reads TGTGCCAGCAGCAGGACAGGGGTCGAGCAGTACTTC.

The chain uses TRBV28 and TRBJ1-2; weak D call: TRBD1 (6 bases). The CDR3 length is 13 residues. Germline CDR1 MDHEN, CDR2 SYDVKM. Trimming took 1 base from V and 7 from J, leaving 10 bases between them. CDR3 sequence (DNA): TGTGCCAGCAGTTTATCAGGGGTCGGTGGCTACACCTTC. Translated, it gives CASSLSGVGGYTF.

This sequence joins TRBV19 and TRBJ1-1; D gene ambiguous. The germline V gene encodes CDR1 LNHDA and CDR2 SQIVND (reference sequence). The length of the CDR3 is 16 residues. V was pared by 4 bases and J by 0 bases, with 15 bases between. The CDR3 DNA sequence: TGTGCCAGTAGTAGCCCCTTCCGGGTTGTGAACACTGAAGCTTTCTTT. It encodes CASSSPFRVVNTEAFF.

V is TRBV6-5 and J is TRBJ2-1; the D is unclear. Trimming pared 5 bases from V and 7 bases from J, leaving 12 bases between. The V gene's germline CDR1 is MNHEY and CDR2 SVGAGI. This CDR3 comprises 13 residues. CDR3 nucleotide sequence: TGTGCCAGCAGTAACGGTGGTGGTAATGAGCAGTTCTTC. This encodes CASSNGGGNEQFF.

This chain joins TRBV28 and TRBJ2-2; possibly TRBD2 for D (6 bases). Germline V gene sequence: CDR1 MDHEN, CDR2 SYDVKM. V gave up 3 bases and J gave up 3 bases, with 14 bases separating them. This CDR3 contains 16 residues. The CDR3 nucleotides are TGTGCCAGCAGTTTTTCATCGTCTAGCGACACCGGGGAGCTGTTTTTT. It is translated as CASSFSSSSDTGELFF.

DNA for the CDR3: TGTGCCAGCAGGCTCCGGGACAGGGGGACCTACGAGCAGTACTTC. Translation: CASRLRDRGTYEQYF. This chain uses TRBV27 with TRBJ2-7; 11 bases line up with TRBD1. CDR1 and CDR2 (germline): MNHEY, SMNVEV (reference sequence). V shed 6 bases and J 2 bases; nucleotides not matched to a gene: 6. This CDR3 region has 15 residues.